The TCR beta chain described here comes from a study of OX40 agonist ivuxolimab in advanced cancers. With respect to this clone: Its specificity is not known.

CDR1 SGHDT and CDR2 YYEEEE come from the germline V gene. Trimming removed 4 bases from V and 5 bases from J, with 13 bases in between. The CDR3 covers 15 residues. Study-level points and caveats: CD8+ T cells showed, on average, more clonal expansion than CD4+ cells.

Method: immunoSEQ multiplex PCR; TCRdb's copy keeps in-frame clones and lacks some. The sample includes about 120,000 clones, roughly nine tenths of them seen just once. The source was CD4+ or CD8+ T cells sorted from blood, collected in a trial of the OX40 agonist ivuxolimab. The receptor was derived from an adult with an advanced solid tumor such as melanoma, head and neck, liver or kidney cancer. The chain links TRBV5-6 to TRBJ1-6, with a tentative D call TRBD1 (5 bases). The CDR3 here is CASSGRDANNSPLHF. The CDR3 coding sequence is TGTGCCAGCAGCGGCCGGGACGCTAATAATTCACCCCTCCACTTT.